This T cell receptor (beta chain) was recorded in a study of graft-versus-host responses after intestinal transplantation. As for the study in general: Those transplanted obtained multivisceral, liver-intestinal, or isolated intestinal grafts. After anti-thymocyte globulin induction, recipients took tacrolimus and steroids for approximately 3 years. Broader study findings: GvH clones appeared in recipient marrow, some first in ileum or blood. An association linked early post-transplant HvG declines with peak circulating GvH clone levels.

Sequencing used immunoSEQ multiplex PCR; TCRdb keeps in-frame clones, though not all of them. Here the sample spans around 54,000 clones, more than 80% being singletons. The germline V gene encodes CDR1 SGHRS and CDR2 YFSETQ. Trimming took 4 bases from V and 4 from J, leaving 21 bases between them. The CDR3 is made up of 17 amino acids. In regard to this clone: The antigen remains undetermined.

The receptor comes from a human patient who received an intestinal transplant, so some T cells may come from the graft donor. The input for sequencing was PBMCs, taken roughly 660 days after intestinal transplant. J is TRBJ1-5 and V is TRBV5-1, with a tentative D call TRBD1 (5 bases). In DNA form, the CDR3 reads TGCGCCAGCAGCCCTAGAGGGGTGCGGCGGACTAATCAGCCCCAGCATTTT. Protein: CASSPRGVRRTNQPQHF.